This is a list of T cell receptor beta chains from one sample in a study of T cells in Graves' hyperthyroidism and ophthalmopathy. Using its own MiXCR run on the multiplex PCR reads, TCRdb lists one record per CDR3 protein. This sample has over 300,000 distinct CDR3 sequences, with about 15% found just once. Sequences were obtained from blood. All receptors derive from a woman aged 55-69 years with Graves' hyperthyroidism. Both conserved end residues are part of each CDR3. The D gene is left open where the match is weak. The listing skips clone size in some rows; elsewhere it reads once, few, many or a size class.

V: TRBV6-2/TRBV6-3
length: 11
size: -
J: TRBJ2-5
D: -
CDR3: CASSYWETQYF
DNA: TGTGCCAGCAGTTACTGGGAGACCCAGTACTTC

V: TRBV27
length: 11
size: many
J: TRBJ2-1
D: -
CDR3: CASSGASEQFF
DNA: TGTGCCAGCAGTGGAGCCAGTGAGCAGTTCTTC

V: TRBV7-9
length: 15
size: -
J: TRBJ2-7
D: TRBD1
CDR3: CASSRRDREWYEQYF
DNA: TGTGCCAGCAGCCGCCGGGACAGGGAGTGGTACGAGCAGTACTTC

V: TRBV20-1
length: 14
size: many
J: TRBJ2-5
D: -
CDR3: CSARKDSYQETQYF
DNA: TGCAGTGCTAGAAAGGACAGTTACCAAGAGACCCAGTACTTC

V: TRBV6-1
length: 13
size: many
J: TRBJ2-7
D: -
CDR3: CASLEGSLDEQYF
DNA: TGTGCCAGCCTTGAAGGTAGCCTGGACGAGCAGTACTTC

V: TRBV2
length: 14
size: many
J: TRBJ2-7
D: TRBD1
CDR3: CASRVTGSSYEQYF
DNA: TGTGCCAGCAGGGTGACAGGGAGCTCCTACGAGCAGTACTTC

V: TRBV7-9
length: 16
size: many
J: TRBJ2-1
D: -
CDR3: CASSSLRAQSYNEQFF
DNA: TGTGCCAGCAGCTCCCTTCGGGCCCAGTCCTACAATGAGCAGTTCTTC

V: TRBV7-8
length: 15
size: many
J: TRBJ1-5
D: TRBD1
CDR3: CASSFGQGSNQPQHF
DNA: TGTGCCAGCAGCTTTGGACAGGGGAGCAATCAGCCCCAGCATTTT

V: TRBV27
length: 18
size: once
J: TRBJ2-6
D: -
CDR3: CASSSEQQPNSGANVLTF
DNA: TGTGCCAGCAGTTCAGAACAGCAACCCAACTCTGGGGCCAACGTCCTGACTTTC

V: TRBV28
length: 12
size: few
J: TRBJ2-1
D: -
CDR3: CASSFLRNEQFF
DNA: TGTGCCAGCAGTTTCCTGAGGAATGAGCAGTTCTTC

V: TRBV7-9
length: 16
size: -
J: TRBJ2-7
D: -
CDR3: CASSLVSGVRAYEQYF
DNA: TGTGCCAGCAGCTTAGTGTCGGGAGTACGGGCCTACGAGCAGTACTTC

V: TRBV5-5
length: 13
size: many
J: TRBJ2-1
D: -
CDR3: CASSLAGVNEQFF
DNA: TGTGCCAGCAGCTTGGCGGGCGTCAATGAGCAGTTCTTC

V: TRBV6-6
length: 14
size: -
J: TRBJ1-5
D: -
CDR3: CASSYSLGAQPQHF
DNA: TGTGCCAGCAGTTACTCCCTTGGGGCCCAGCCCCAGCATTTT

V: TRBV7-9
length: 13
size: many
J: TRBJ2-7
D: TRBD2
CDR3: CASSDQGGGGQYF
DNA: TGTGCCAGCAGCGACCAGGGCGGGGGAGGGCAGTACTTC

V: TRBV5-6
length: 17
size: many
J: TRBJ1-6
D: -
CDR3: CASSLGTGKRWISPLHF
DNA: TGTGCCAGCAGCTTGGGAACAGGGAAGAGGTGGATTTCACCCCTCCACTTT

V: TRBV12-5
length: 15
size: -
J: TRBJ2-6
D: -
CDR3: CASGLQVPGANVLTF
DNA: TGTGCTAGTGGTTTACAGGTTCCTGGGGCCAACGTCCTGACTTTC

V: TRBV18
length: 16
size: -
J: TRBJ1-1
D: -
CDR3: CASTPKAGAMNTEAFF
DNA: TGTGCCAGCACCCCTAAGGCGGGGGCCATGAACACTGAAGCTTTCTTT

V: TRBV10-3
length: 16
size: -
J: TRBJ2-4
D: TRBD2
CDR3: CAGKKEAGVAKNIQYF
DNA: TGTGCCGGAAAAAAGGAGGCGGGGGTAGCCAAAAACATTCAGTACTTC

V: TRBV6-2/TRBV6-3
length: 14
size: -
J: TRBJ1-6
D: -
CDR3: CAGSPGGVDSPLHF
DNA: TGTGCCGGCAGTCCCGGAGGGGTTGATTCACCCCTCCACTTT

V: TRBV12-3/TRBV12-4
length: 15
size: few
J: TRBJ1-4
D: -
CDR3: CASTQGIGPWEKLFF
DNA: TGTGCCAGCACCCAAGGGATAGGGCCTTGGGAAAAACTGTTTTTT

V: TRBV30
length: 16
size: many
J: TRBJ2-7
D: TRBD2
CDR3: CAWNGLAGGSSYEQYF
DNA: TGTGCCTGGAACGGACTAGCGGGAGGGAGCTCCTACGAGCAGTACTTC

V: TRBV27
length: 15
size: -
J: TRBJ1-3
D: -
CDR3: CASSSDGSSGNTIYF
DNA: TGTGCCAGCAGTTCCGACGGGAGCTCTGGAAACACCATATATTTT

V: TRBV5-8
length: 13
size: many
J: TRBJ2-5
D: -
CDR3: CASSFLLRGTQYF
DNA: TGTGCCAGCAGCTTTCTTCTTCGCGGGACCCAGTACTTC

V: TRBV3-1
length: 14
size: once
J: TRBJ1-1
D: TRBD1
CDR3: CASSHPDRGVEAFF
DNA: TGTGCCAGCAGCCATCCTGACAGGGGGGTTGAAGCTTTCTTT

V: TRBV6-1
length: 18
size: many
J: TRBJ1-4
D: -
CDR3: CASRRGRDYVFLNEKLFF
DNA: TGTGCCAGCAGGCGTGGTCGGGACTACGTATTCCTAAATGAAAAACTGTTTTTT

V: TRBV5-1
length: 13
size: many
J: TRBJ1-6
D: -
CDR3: CASSLDGRAPLHF
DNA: TGCGCCAGCAGCTTGGATGGGCGAGCACCCCTCCACTTT

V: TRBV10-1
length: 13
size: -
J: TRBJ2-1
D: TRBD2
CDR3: CASSHTSVDEQFF
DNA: TGCGCCAGCAGCCACACTAGCGTTGATGAGCAGTTCTTC

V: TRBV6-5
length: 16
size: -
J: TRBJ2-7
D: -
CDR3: CASSSPLKGVDYEQYF
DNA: TGTGCCAGCAGTTCTCCGCTCAAAGGGGTGGACTACGAGCAGTACTTC

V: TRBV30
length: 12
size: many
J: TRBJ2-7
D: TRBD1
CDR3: CASGQGGYEQYF
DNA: TGTGCCTCCGGACAGGGAGGCTACGAGCAGTACTTC

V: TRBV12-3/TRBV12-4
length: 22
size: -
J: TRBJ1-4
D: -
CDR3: CASSFRSKYVQGSSRLHEKLFF
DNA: TGTGCCAGCAGTTTTCGGTCCAAGTACGTACAGGGTTCGTCCCGGTTGCATGAAAAACTGTTTTTT

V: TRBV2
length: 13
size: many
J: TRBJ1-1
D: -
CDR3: CASTRDLNTEAFF
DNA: TGTGCCAGCACAAGGGATCTGAACACTGAAGCTTTCTTT

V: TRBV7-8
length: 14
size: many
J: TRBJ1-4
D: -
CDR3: CASSYGWVDEKLFF
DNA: TGTGCCAGCAGCTATGGTTGGGTGGATGAAAAACTGTTTTTT

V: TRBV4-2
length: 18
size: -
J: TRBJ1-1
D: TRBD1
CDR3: CASSQDISQGVGRTEAFF
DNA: TGTGCCAGCAGCCAAGATATCTCCCAGGGGGTAGGTCGCACTGAAGCTTTCTTT

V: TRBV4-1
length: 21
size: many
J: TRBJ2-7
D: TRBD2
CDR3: CASSQDSQGTSGRGRGYEQYF
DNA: TGCGCCAGCAGCCAAGATAGTCAGGGGACTAGCGGGAGAGGAAGGGGCTACGAGCAGTACTTC

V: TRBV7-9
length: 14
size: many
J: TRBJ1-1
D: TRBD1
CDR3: CASSFSGQGAMAFF
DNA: TGTGCCAGCAGCTTCTCCGGACAGGGGGCGATGGCTTTCTTT

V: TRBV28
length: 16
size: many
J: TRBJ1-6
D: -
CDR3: CASSFFGDGYNSPLHF
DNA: TGTGCCAGCAGTTTCTTTGGGGATGGCTATAATTCACCCCTCCACTTT

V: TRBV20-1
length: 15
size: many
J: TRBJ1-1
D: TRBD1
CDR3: CSARDQGASNTEAFF
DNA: TGCAGTGCTAGAGATCAGGGGGCCAGTAACACTGAAGCTTTCTTT

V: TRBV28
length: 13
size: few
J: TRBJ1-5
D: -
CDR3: CASKVVGNQPQHF
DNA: TGTGCCAGCAAAGTTGTTGGCAATCAGCCCCAGCATTTT

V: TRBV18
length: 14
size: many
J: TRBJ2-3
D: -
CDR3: CASSPPGAGDTQYF
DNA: TGTGCCAGCTCACCACCGGGGGCTGGAGATACGCAGTATTTT

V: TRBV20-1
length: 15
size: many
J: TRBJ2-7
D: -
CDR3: CSARDLREGVGEQYF
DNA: TGCAGTGCTAGAGATTTGAGGGAAGGGGTAGGCGAGCAGTACTTC

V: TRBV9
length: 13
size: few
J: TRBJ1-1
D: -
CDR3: CASSLSTVGEAFF
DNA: TGTGCCAGCAGCCTAAGCACGGTCGGTGAAGCTTTCTTT

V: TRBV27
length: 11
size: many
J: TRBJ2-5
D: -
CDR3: CASRGWETQYF
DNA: TGTGCCAGCCGAGGGTGGGAGACCCAGTACTTC

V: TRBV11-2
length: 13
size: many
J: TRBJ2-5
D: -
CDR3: CASSRGAGETQYF
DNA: TGTGCCAGCAGTCGGGGGGCTGGGGAGACCCAGTACTTC

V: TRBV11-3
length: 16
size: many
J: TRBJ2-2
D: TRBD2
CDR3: CASSPGTSEYTGELFF
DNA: TGTGCCAGCAGCCCCGGGACTAGCGAATACACCGGGGAGCTGTTTTTT

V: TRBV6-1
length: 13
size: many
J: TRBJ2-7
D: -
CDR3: CASRPRSQYEQYF
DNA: TGTGCCAGCAGACCGAGATCCCAATACGAGCAGTACTTC

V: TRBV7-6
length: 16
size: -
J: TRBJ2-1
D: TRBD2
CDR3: CASSLVRGGRENEQFF
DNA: TGTGCCAGCAGCTTAGTACGAGGCGGGAGAGAGAATGAGCAGTTCTTC

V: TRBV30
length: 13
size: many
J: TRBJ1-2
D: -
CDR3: CAWSVLSPAGYTF
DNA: TGTGCCTGGAGTGTACTTTCTCCAGCGGGCTACACCTTC

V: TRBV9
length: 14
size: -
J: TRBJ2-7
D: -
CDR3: CASSLLEGTVEQYF
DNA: TGTGCCAGCAGCCTATTGGAAGGAACGGTCGAGCAGTACTTC

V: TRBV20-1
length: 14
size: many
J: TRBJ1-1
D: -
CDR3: CSARGAQMNTEAFF
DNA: TGCAGTGCTAGGGGGGCCCAGATGAACACTGAAGCTTTCTTT

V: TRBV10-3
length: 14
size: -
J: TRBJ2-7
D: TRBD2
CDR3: CAISGLAGAYEQYF
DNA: TGTGCCATCAGTGGACTAGCGGGAGCCTACGAGCAGTACTTC

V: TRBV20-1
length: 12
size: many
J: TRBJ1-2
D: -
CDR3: CSASGANYGYTF
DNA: TGCAGTGCTAGCGGCGCTAACTATGGCTACACCTTC

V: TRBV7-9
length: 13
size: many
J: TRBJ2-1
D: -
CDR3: CASRERSYNEQFF
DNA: TGTGCCAGCAGGGAGCGCTCCTACAATGAGCAGTTCTTC